Following are 18 T cell receptor beta chains from one sample sequenced in a study of graft-versus-host responses after intestinal transplantation. Sequencing was performed with immunoSEQ multiplex PCR; in TCRdb, only in-frame clones are kept and a portion is missing. Of about 97,000 clones listed, about nine tenths were seen once; the top ten hold under 0.2%. No antigen has been identified for these receptors. The specimen comprised unstimulated CD4+ T cells sorted from spleen or lymph node cells, sampled before transplant. Every receptor here comes from a human donor who was the organ donor for an intestinal transplant.

The CDR3 sequence: CASSLVQGSSYNSPLHF. CDR3 nucleotides: TGTGCCAGCAGCTTAGTACAGGGGAGCTCCTATAATTCACCCCTCCACTTT. The chain joins TRBV7-9 to TRBJ1-6; 7 bases line up with TRBD1. Germline-derived CDR1 and CDR2 are SEHNR and FQNEAQ (reference sequence). CDR3 length: 17 residues. Trimming cost V 1 base and J 0 bases; bases outside gene matches: 3.

This chain uses TRBV5-5 with TRBJ1-1; possibly TRBD1 for D (6 bases). The V end lost 0 bases, the J end lost 11 bases, and 14 bases lay between the germline ends. The CDR3 is 13 residues long. The germline V gene has CDR1 SGHKS and CDR2 YYEKEE (reference sequence). The CDR3 is CASSLVQGRGAFF. The CDR3 DNA reads TGTGCCAGCAGCTTGGTACAGGGCCGAGGGGCTTTCTTT.

The genes are TRBV7-9 and TRBJ1-1, with 7 bases identical to TRBD1. The V segment lost 0 bases and the J segment 0 bases; nucleotides outside the gene matches: 1. The CDR3 totals 15 residues. Germline V gene sequence: CDR1 SEHNR, CDR2 FQNEAQ (reference sequence). The CDR3 spells CASSLAGQLNTEAFF. As DNA, the CDR3 is TGTGCCAGCAGCTTAGCGGGACAGCTGAACACTGAAGCTTTCTTT.

The chain couples TRBV9 to TRBJ2-5, with 14 bases fitting TRBD2. In germline, CDR1 is SGDLS, CDR2 YYNGEE. The CDR3 covers 16 residues. V lost 3 bases and J lost 0; bases outside the gene matches: 1. DNA for the CDR3: TGTGCCAGCAGCGGGACTAGCGGGGGGAACCAAGAGACCCAGTACTTC. The encoded protein is CASSGTSGGNQETQYF.

The V call is TRBV7-3, the J call TRBJ2-7, with 8 nucleotides matching TRBD1. Trimming took 3 bases from V and 2 from J; bases not matched to a gene: 0. The CDR3 contains 13 residues. Germline CDR1 and CDR2: SGHTA and FQGTGA. CDR3: CASSLDRAYEQYF. The DNA for the CDR3 is TGTGCCAGCAGCTTGGACAGGGCCTACGAGCAGTACTTC.

With regard to this clone: Different DNA sequences within this sample yield the same CDR3. V is TRBV7-2 and J is TRBJ2-7; D is perhaps TRBD1 (6 bases). Trimming took off 2 bases at V and 4 bases at J, with 6 bases between the two ends. CDR3 length equals 12 residues. Germline-derived CDR1 and CDR2 are SGHTA and FQGNSA. The CDR3 DNA is TGTGCCAGCAGCTTACAGGGGTACGAGCAGTACTTC. Its protein is CASSLQGYEQYF.

This clone was seen once. The rearrangement links TRBV27 to TRBJ2-7, with TRBD2 matching 12 bases. Germline V CDR1 and CDR2: MNHEY, SMNVEV (reference sequence). Trimming at V came to 4 bases and at J to 0 bases, leaving 4 bases not matched to a gene. There are 16 residues in the CDR3. CDR3 nucleotides: TGTGCCAGCAGTTACTCTAGCGGGGGGGCCTCCTACGAGCAGTACTTC. It is translated as CASSYSSGGASYEQYF.

Points on this clone: A read error may produce the germline difference seen at one junction end. The chain has TRBV18 and TRBJ2-3; D not resolved. The CDR3 extends over 13 amino acids. Germline loops: CDR1 KGHSH, CDR2 LQKENI. CDR3 in amino acids: CASSPRRGDTQYF. CDR3 nucleotides: TGTGCCAGCTCCCCACGACGCGGAGATACGCAGTATTTT. The variable domain in full, completed from reference TRBV18 and TRBJ2-3, reads NAGVMQNPRHLVRRRGQEARLRCSPMKGHSHVYWYRQLPEEGLKFMVYLQKENIIDESGMPKERFSAEFPKEGPSILRIQQVVRGDSAAYFCASSPRRGDTQYFGPGTRLTVL.

The rearrangement links TRBV19 to TRBJ1-6, with D maybe TRBD1 (6 bases). This CDR3 has 15 amino acids. Trimming removed 3 bases from V and 4 bases from J, with 10 bases in between. From germline, CDR1 is LNHDA and CDR2 SQIVND (reference sequence). In DNA form, the CDR3 reads TGTGCCAGTAGTATGTCCACAGGGTATAATTCACCCCTCCACTTT. It translates to CASSMSTGYNSPLHF.

This clone showed up just a few times. The rearrangement links TRBV19 to TRBJ2-7; D possibly corresponds to TRBD1 (6 bases). The CDR3 covers 12 residues. Trimming cost V 8 bases and J 3 bases, with 11 bases left between them. The germline V gene encodes CDR1 LNHDA and CDR2 SQIVND (reference sequence). The CDR3 DNA is TGTGCCAGTGGCAGGGGCGACTACGAGCAGTACTTC. Translation gives CASGRGDYEQYF.

This clone was picked up a small number of times. This chain uses TRBV19 with TRBJ1-2; tentatively, D is TRBD1 (5 bases). Germline V lookup: CDR1 LNHDA, CDR2 SQIVND (reference sequence). Between the trimmed V and J ends, which lost 3 bases and 5 bases, there was a span of 16 bases. The CDR3 runs to 15 residues. The CDR3, as DNA: TGTGCCAGTAGTATGGGAGGGGCCGGGGAGTATGGCTACACCTTC. The encoded protein is CASSMGGAGEYGYTF.

The J gene is TRBJ2-7, the V gene TRBV10-3; TRBD1 matches at 8 bases. Germline V gives CDR1 ENHRY, CDR2 SYGVKD. V was pared by 4 bases and J by 2 bases, with 10 bases of the junction left unmatched. The CDR3 contains 16 residues. DNA for the CDR3: TGTGCCATCAGTGCCCCTGAGGGGACAGGCGCCTACGAGCAGTACTTC. Its protein product is CAISAPEGTGAYEQYF.

The gene calls are TRBV19 and TRBJ2-5; TRBD2 might be the D (5 bases). The V and J ends lost 3 bases and 1 base respectively, with 9 bases between them. In germline, CDR1 is LNHDA, CDR2 SQIVND (reference sequence). CDR3 length equals 14 residues. The CDR3 loop is CASSIAAAQETQYF. The CDR3 region has the DNA TGTGCCAGTAGTATCGCAGCGGCCCAAGAGACCCAGTACTTC.

The V call is TRBV7-3, the J call TRBJ2-1, with TRBD2 matching over 11 bases. The germline V gene encodes CDR1 SGHTA and CDR2 FQGTGA. This CDR3 has 18 residues. V gave up 4 bases and J gave up 4 bases; unmatched junction bases: 12. This CDR3 reads CASSSPTSSGGLYNEQFF. The CDR3 coding sequence is TGTGCCAGCAGCTCACCCACTTCTAGCGGGGGGCTTTACAATGAGCAGTTCTTC.

The V and J genes are TRBV7-2 and TRBJ2-4; D unclear. Germline-derived CDR1 and CDR2 are SGHTA and FQGNSA. This CDR3 is built from 14 residues. Trimming took 1 base from V and 6 from J, leaving 10 bases between them. In nucleotides, the CDR3 is TGTGCCAGCAGCTTAGAAATCACGAGAAACATTCAGTACTTC. Translation gives CASSLEITRNIQYF.

This chain connects TRBV18 to TRBJ2-1; a possible D gene is TRBD2 (6 bases). Deletions cut 2 bases from V and 1 base from J, with 15 bases between. This CDR3 region has 17 residues. Germline CDR1 and CDR2: KGHSH and LQKENI. DNA of the CDR3: TGTGCCAGCTCACCATCAATCGGGGGTGCGTCCTACAATGAGCAGTTCTTC. The encoded protein is CASSPSIGGASYNEQFF.

The chain carries TRBV7-8 and TRBJ1-5; 7 nucleotides line up with TRBD1. The CDR3 has 14 amino acids. Germline V CDR1 and CDR2: SGHVS, FQNEAQ. V dropped 5 bases and J dropped 4; count of bases not matched to a gene: 5. In nucleotides, the CDR3 is TGTGCCAGCAGCGAGAACAGGGGAAATCAGCCCCAGCATTTT. Translated, it gives CASSENRGNQPQHF.

This chain joins TRBV7-6 and TRBJ2-7; a weak D match, TRBD2 (6 bases). Deletions cut 1 base from V and 4 bases from J, with 11 bases between. This CDR3 region has 14 residues. Germline assignment: CDR1 SGHVS and CDR2 FNYEAQ. This CDR3 is CASSLGDGRYEQYF. DNA of the CDR3: TGTGCCAGCAGCTTAGGGGACGGGAGATACGAGCAGTACTTC.